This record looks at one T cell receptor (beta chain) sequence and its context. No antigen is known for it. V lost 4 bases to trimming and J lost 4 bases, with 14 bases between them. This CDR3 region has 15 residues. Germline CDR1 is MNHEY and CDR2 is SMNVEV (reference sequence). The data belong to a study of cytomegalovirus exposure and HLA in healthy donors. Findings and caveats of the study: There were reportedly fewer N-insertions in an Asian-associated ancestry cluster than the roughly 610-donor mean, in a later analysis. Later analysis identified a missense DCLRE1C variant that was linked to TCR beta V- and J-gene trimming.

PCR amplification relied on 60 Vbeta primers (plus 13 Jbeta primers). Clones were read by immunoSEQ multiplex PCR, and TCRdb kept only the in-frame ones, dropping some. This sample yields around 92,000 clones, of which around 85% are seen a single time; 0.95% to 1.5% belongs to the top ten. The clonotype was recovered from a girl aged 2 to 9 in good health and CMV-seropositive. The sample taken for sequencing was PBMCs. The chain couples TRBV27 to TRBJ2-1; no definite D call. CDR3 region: CASSSPWVGYNEQFF. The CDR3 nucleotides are TGTGCCAGCAGTTCACCATGGGTCGGGTACAATGAGCAGTTCTTC.